A selection of T cell receptor beta chains follows, all from one sample in a study of shared clonotypes between healthy human individuals. TCRdb's copy holds only in-frame clones and misses some; the assay was immunoSEQ multiplex PCR. The sample records more than 2 million clones, 80% to 95% being singletons. Sequenced sample: naive CD8+ T cells from PBMCs. These receptors all stem from a man younger than 35 in good health. Some clones in this sample may be carry-over from other donors' samples. Each CDR3 is given with its conserved first and last residue. A D gene is named only where the DNA matches it firmly. Only some rows state a clone size, as once, few, many or a class for expanded clones.

CDR3 | DNA | size | V | D | J
CASSATGTSLLETQYF | TGTGCCAGCAGTGCGACCGGGACTAGTCTTTTAGAGACCCAGTACTTC | NA | TRBV27 | TRBD2 | TRBJ2-5
CASSADSDETQYF | TGTGCCAGCAGTGCTGACAGTGATGAGACCCAGTACTTC | NA | TRBV28 | NA | TRBJ2-5
CASSFRGTARDTQYF | TGTGCCAGCAGCTTCAGGGGGACCGCCCGAGATACGCAGTATTTT | NA | TRBV7-9 | TRBD1 | TRBJ2-3
CATRALGGNQPQHF | TGTGCCACCCGGGCGCTGGGGGGAAATCAGCCCCAGCATTTT | few | TRBV19 | NA | TRBJ1-5
CASSPRGSGTEAFF | TGTGCCAGCAGCCCCAGGGGCAGCGGCACTGAAGCTTTCTTT | NA | TRBV6-5 | NA | TRBJ1-1
CASSHLPDGYNEQFF | TGCGCCAGCAGCCACCTCCCGGACGGCTACAATGAGCAGTTCTTC | NA | TRBV4-1 | NA | TRBJ2-1
CSVERGPSGNTIYF | TGCAGCGTTGAACGGGGACCTTCTGGAAACACCATATATTTT | NA | TRBV29-1 | NA | TRBJ1-3
CASISSSGWNVEQFF | TGCGCCAGCATTTCTAGCTCGGGATGGAATGTGGAGCAGTTCTTC | NA | TRBV10-2 | NA | TRBJ2-1
CASSESGEGTEAFF | TGTGCCAGCAGTGAATCTGGGGAAGGGACTGAAGCTTTCTTT | few | TRBV25-1 | NA | TRBJ1-1
CASSLVRGRSNEKLFF | TGTGCCAGCAGCTTAGTGCGGGGACGGAGTAATGAAAAACTGTTTTTT | NA | TRBV7-9 | NA | TRBJ1-4
CASSISGRVTGELFF | TGTGCCAGTAGTATAAGCGGGAGGGTTACCGGGGAGCTGTTTTTT | NA | TRBV19 | TRBD2 | TRBJ2-2
CASSRPDGTLNTGELFF | TGTGCCAGCAGCCGCCCTGATGGGACATTGAACACCGGGGAGCTGTTTTTT | once | TRBV28 | NA | TRBJ2-2
CASSRAGPSYEQYF | TGTGCCAGCAGCCGTGCGGGACCGAGCTACGAGCAGTACTTC | NA | TRBV11-2 | NA | TRBJ2-7
CSVLKTGRRETQYF | TGCAGCGTGCTTAAGACAGGGCGTCGAGAGACCCAGTACTTC | NA | TRBV29-1 | TRBD1 | TRBJ2-5
CASSQLHPGTGRNTEAFF | TGCGCCAGCAGCCAACTCCATCCCGGGACAGGGCGTAACACTGAAGCTTTCTTT | NA | TRBV4-3 | TRBD1 | TRBJ1-1
CASSGGISGNTIYF | TGCGCCAGCAGCGGGGGGATATCTGGAAACACCATATATTTT | NA | TRBV5-1 | NA | TRBJ1-3
CASSKTGGYEKLFF | TGTGCCAGCAGCAAGACAGGGGGCTACGAAAAACTGTTTTTT | few | TRBV14 | TRBD1 | TRBJ1-4
CASSSAETQYF | TGTGCCAGCAGCTCCGCAGAGACCCAGTACTTC | NA | TRBV13 | NA | TRBJ2-5
CASSPSRLAGGNEQFF | TGTGCCAGCAGCCCCTCTCGACTAGCGGGAGGCAATGAGCAGTTCTTC | NA | TRBV9 | TRBD2 | TRBJ2-1
CASSLGREWGNEQFF | TGTGCCAGCAGCTTAGGGAGGGAGTGGGGCAATGAGCAGTTCTTC | NA | TRBV13 | NA | TRBJ2-1
CASSLVESGGEAFF | TGTGCCAGCAGCTTAGTCGAATCGGGGGGTGAAGCTTTCTTT | NA | TRBV11-2 | NA | TRBJ1-1
CASSQAVGPDTQYF | TGCGCCAGCAGCCAAGCGGTCGGTCCAGATACGCAGTATTTT | NA | TRBV4-1 | NA | TRBJ2-3
CASSEALAGDSGLFF | TGTGCCAGCAGTGAAGCGCTCGCAGGGGACTCCGGGCTGTTTTTT | once | TRBV2 | NA | TRBJ2-2
CASSTINRGEETQYF | TGTGCCAGCAGCACCATTAATCGGGGGGAAGAGACCCAGTACTTC | NA | TRBV7-9 | TRBD2 | TRBJ2-5
CATSRAEDGYTF | TGTGCCACCAGCAGAGCAGAGGATGGCTACACCTTC | NA | TRBV15 | NA | TRBJ1-2
CASSLTGQGDEQYF | TGTGCCAGCAGCTTAACGGGACAGGGGGACGAGCAGTACTTC | NA | TRBV7-3 | TRBD1 | TRBJ2-7